The rows below give T cell receptor beta chains drawn from one sample of a study of blood T cell repertoires in COVID-19. Using immunoSEQ multiplex PCR, the repertoire was profiled, and TCRdb retains in-frame clones only, with some absent. The sample has around 300,000 clones; approximately 85% are singletons. Sequencing input: peripheral blood. The receptor source for this set is a woman aged 70 to 79 with acute or convalescent COVID-19. Each CDR3 is given with its conserved first and last residue. The order of the fields is V gene, D gene, clone size, J gene, CDR3 DNA, CDR3 protein. D genes are given only for firm matches. Clone size is given for some rows only: seen once, a few or many times, or a class if the clone is expanded.

TRBV3-1/TRBV3-2,-,few,TRBJ2-2,TGTGCCAGCAGCCAATCGACAGTAAGCACCGGGGAGCTGTTTTTT,CASSQSTVSTGELFF
TRBV5-1,TRBD2,-,TRBJ2-1,TGCGCCAGCAGCTTGAGAGGTCTAGCGGGGGGCTACAATGAGCAGTTCTTC,CASSLRGLAGGYNEQFF
TRBV7-8,-,-,TRBJ1-1,TGTGCCAGCAGCTTAAGACAGAGCACTGAAGCTTTCTTT,CASSLRQSTEAFF
TRBV2,-,-,TRBJ1-2,TGTGCCAGCAGTGAAAGATTGGCGGGAAGCTACTCTTATGGCTACACCTTC,CASSERLAGSYSYGYTF
TRBV24-1,-,-,TRBJ1-5,TGTGCCACCAGTGATACTAGGAGCAATCAGCCCCAGCATTTT,CATSDTRSNQPQHF
TRBV6-5,TRBD1,-,TRBJ1-3,TGTGCCAGCCGGACAGGGGTAACTTCCGGAAACACCATATATTTT,CASRTGVTSGNTIYF
TRBV3-1/TRBV3-2,-,few,TRBJ2-1,TGTGCCAGCTCCTGGAGGGGTAGAGATCTTGAGCAGTTCTTC,CASSWRGRDLEQFF
TRBV4-2,-,once,TRBJ2-1,TGTGCCAGCAGCCAAGAACGCGGCAATGAGCAGTTCTTC,CASSQERGNEQFF
TRBV30,-,-,TRBJ1-2,TGTGCCTGGGAACAGGGTAACTATGGCTACACCTTC,CAWEQGNYGYTF
TRBV2,-,-,TRBJ1-2,TGTGCCAGCAGTGAAGCGCTGGCCGCGGGGGGCTACACCTTC,CASSEALAAGGYTF
TRBV4-1,TRBD2,-,TRBJ2-1,TGCGCCAGCAGCCAAGAGTCTAGCGGGGGGCCAAGGGAGCAGTTCTTC,CASSQESSGGPREQFF
TRBV4-1,TRBD2,-,TRBJ2-3,TGCGCCAGCAGCCAAGAATTCAGCGGGGTGACAGATACGCAGTATTTT,CASSQEFSGVTDTQYF
TRBV5-6,TRBD2,-,TRBJ2-3,TGTGCCAGCAGCTCACCCGGGGGGGGCTACACAGATACGCAGTATTTT,CASSSPGGGYTDTQYF
TRBV9,TRBD1,-,TRBJ2-2,TGTGCCAGCAGCGTGGGGGACAGGGGGTACACCGGGGAGCTGTTTTTT,CASSVGDRGYTGELFF
TRBV4-1,TRBD1,once,TRBJ1-1,TGCGCCAGCAGCCACCCCGGACAGGCCGGGGGCGCTTTCTTT,CASSHPGQAGGAFF
TRBV2,-,-,TRBJ2-2,TGTGCCAGCAGGCCGACTACCGGGTCTAAGAACACCGGGGAGCTGTTTTTT,CASRPTTGSKNTGELFF
TRBV7-6,TRBD2,-,TRBJ2-3,TGTGCCAGCAGCCCGCGGGGGGGAAGCACAGATACGCAGTATTTT,CASSPRGGSTDTQYF
TRBV7-2,-,-,TRBJ1-5,TGTGCCAGCAGCTTAGTTACGGGGAGCCAGCCCCAGCATTTT,CASSLVTGSQPQHF
TRBV5-1,-,-,TRBJ1-4,TGCGCCAGCAGCTTGGGAAACAGGGCCCCTAATGAAAAACTGTTTTTT,CASSLGNRAPNEKLFF
TRBV6-5,TRBD1,once,TRBJ1-5,TGTGCCAGCACCCCACAGGGGGGACAGCCCCAGCATTTT,CASTPQGGQPQHF
TRBV5-1,TRBD1,-,TRBJ1-2,TGCGCCAGCACCGAACCGACAGGGCTCCATGGCTACACCTTC,CASTEPTGLHGYTF
TRBV7-3,TRBD2,-,TRBJ2-1,TGTGCCAGCAGCTGGACTAGCGGGGATAATGAGCAGTTCTTC,CASSWTSGDNEQFF
TRBV5-4,TRBD1,-,TRBJ1-1,TGTGCCAGCCTCGTGGACAGGGCCTCTTCTGAAGCTTTCTTT,CASLVDRASSEAFF
TRBV5-5,-,-,TRBJ2-2,TGTGCCAGCAGCTTGCGAGCGGAGAACACCGGGGAGCTGTTTTTT,CASSLRAENTGELFF
TRBV5-1,TRBD1,-,TRBJ1-4,TGCGCCAGCAGCTCCACAGGGGATCCTAATGAAAAACTGTTTTTT,CASSSTGDPNEKLFF
TRBV7-9,TRBD1,-,TRBJ1-4,TGTGCCAGCAGCTTAACATGGGGACAGGGAAATGAAAAACTGTTTTTT,CASSLTWGQGNEKLFF
TRBV14,TRBD1,-,TRBJ2-7,TGTGCCAGCAGCCAAGTCCGACAGGGGGGCACGGGCGAGCAGTACTTC,CASSQVRQGGTGEQYF
TRBV11-2,TRBD2,-,TRBJ2-3,TGTGCCAGCAGCCCGGGGAGGACTAGGTCGACAGATACGCAGTATTTT,CASSPGRTRSTDTQYF
TRBV4-1,TRBD2,-,TRBJ2-5,TGCGCCAGCAGCCCTGGGGCGGGAGGTAACCAAGAGACCCAGTACTTC,CASSPGAGGNQETQYF
TRBV27,-,-,TRBJ2-7,TGTGCCAGCAGCTTGACAGGCCGAGTTCCCTACGAGCAGTACTTC,CASSLTGRVPYEQYF
TRBV7-3,-,-,TRBJ2-3,TGTGCCAGCAGCTTAACGGGGGGTTCAGATACGCAGTATTTT,CASSLTGGSDTQYF
TRBV3-1/TRBV3-2,-,few,TRBJ1-3,TGTGCCAGCAGCCAAGATCTTTCCAGGGGCAGAAACACCATATATTTT,CASSQDLSRGRNTIYF
TRBV18,-,-,TRBJ1-3,TGTGCCAGCTCACCTCAAGGACACGTGGGAAACACCATATATTTT,CASSPQGHVGNTIYF
TRBV10-2,TRBD2,-,TRBJ2-7,TGCGCCAGCAGGGCGGGAGGGCCTGGGGAGCAGTACTTC,CASRAGGPGEQYF
TRBV6-2/TRBV6-3,-,-,TRBJ1-1,TGTGCCAGCAGTTACTCTGGACAGCGAGGAGCTTTCTTT,CASSYSGQRGAFF
TRBV7-9,-,-,TRBJ2-1,TGTGCCAGCAGCTTTGGAGGGGCCGGTGGTGAGCAGTTCTTC,CASSFGGAGGEQFF
TRBV2,-,-,TRBJ1-2,TGTGCCAGCAGTGAACTCCGGGAGGGAGGGACGAACTATGGCTACACCTTC,CASSELREGGTNYGYTF
TRBV7-2,-,-,TRBJ1-2,TGTGCCAGCAGCCGCGAATATGGCTACACCTTC,CASSREYGYTF
TRBV7-9,TRBD2,-,TRBJ2-1,TGTGCCAGCAGCCGTCTCGGGGGGGCGGAGTACAATGAGCAGTTCTTC,CASSRLGGAEYNEQFF
TRBV2,-,-,TRBJ2-7,TGTGCCAGCAGTGAAGCGGCGGTCCCCCGGGAGTACTTC,CASSEAAVPREYF
TRBV14,-,-,TRBJ1-6,TGTGCCAGCAGCCGACGGCAGGGTCGAGAACCCCTCCACTTT,CASSRRQGREPLHF
TRBV19,-,-,TRBJ1-5,TGTGCCAGTAGTATTACAGGGAAGAATCAGCCCCAGCATTTT,CASSITGKNQPQHF
TRBV18,-,-,TRBJ1-2,TGTGCCAGCTCACGGGAGGGACTCTATGGCTACACCTTC,CASSREGLYGYTF
TRBV6-5,-,-,TRBJ1-5,TGTGCCAGCAGCCTGACAGGAGGACTCAATCAGCCCCAGCATTTT,CASSLTGGLNQPQHF
TRBV6-1,-,-,TRBJ2-3,TGTGCCAGCAGTGATGCGGGACAGAGCACAGATACGCAGTATTTT,CASSDAGQSTDTQYF
TRBV15,-,-,TRBJ2-3,TGTGCCACCAGCAGAGGTCCGTATAGCACAGATACGCAGTATTTT,CATSRGPYSTDTQYF
TRBV30,-,-,TRBJ1-2,TGTGCCTGGAGCAGACAGGCGTATGGCTACACCTTC,CAWSRQAYGYTF
TRBV10-3,-,-,TRBJ2-6,TGTGCCATCAGTGAGGGACTTGCTGGGGCCAACGTCCTGACTTTC,CAISEGLAGANVLTF
TRBV11-3,TRBD2,-,TRBJ2-1,TGTGCCAGCAGCTCCGGACTAGCGGGAAATGAGCAGTTCTTC,CASSSGLAGNEQFF
TRBV19,TRBD1,-,TRBJ2-2,TGTGCCAGTAGTAGAAAACACGGACAGGTCGGCGCCGGGGAGCTGTTTTTT,CASSRKHGQVGAGELFF
TRBV19,-,few,TRBJ2-6,TGTGCCAGTAGTATAGGTCAGGGCGCCTCTGGGGCCAACGTCCTGACTTTC,CASSIGQGASGANVLTF
TRBV6-5,-,-,TRBJ2-7,TGTGCCAGCTCTCACCAGCGCTACGAGCAGTACTTC,CASSHQRYEQYF
TRBV7-6,TRBD1,-,TRBJ2-7,TGTGCCAGCAGCGAATCCGGGACAGGGCCCTACGAGCAGTACTTC,CASSESGTGPYEQYF
TRBV5-1,-,-,TRBJ2-2,TGCGCCAGCAGCTTGGTTCTGGGGCGGGGCACCGGGGAGCTGTTTTTT,CASSLVLGRGTGELFF
TRBV18,-,-,TRBJ1-2,TGTGCCAGCTCACCAGGGTCAGGGAACTATGGCTACACCTTC,CASSPGSGNYGYTF
TRBV30,-,-,TRBJ2-2,TGTGCCTGGAGTGACCTCCTAGCGAACACCGGGGAGCTGTTTTTT,CAWSDLLANTGELFF
TRBV11-3,-,few,TRBJ1-1,TGTGCCAGCAGCAAACAGGGTTTGAACACTGAAGCTTTCTTT,CASSKQGLNTEAFF
TRBV28,-,-,TRBJ1-1,TGTGCCAGCAGTCTTACTACTGAAGCTTTCTTT,CASSLTTEAFF
TRBV5-1,TRBD1,-,TRBJ1-1,TGCGCCAGCAGCCAAGACGGGGCAGGGGGAGCTTTCTTT,CASSQDGAGGAFF
TRBV2,-,-,TRBJ1-5,TGTGCCAGCAGTGCCAGGGTCTACCAGCCCCAGCATTTT,CASSARVYQPQHF